A single sample gave rise to the 22 T cell receptor beta chains below, sequenced in a study of monozygotic twins with inflammatory bowel disease. Reprocessing the 5' RACE reads, TCRdb reports a single entry for every CDR3 protein and omits DNA. This sample lists 300,000 to 400,000 distinct CDR3 sequences; its ten largest clones have just over 2.5%. Sequencing was performed on blood. The receptors originated from a human donor with ulcerative colitis or Crohn's disease, or a healthy co-twin of an affected twin (not recorded which).

This chain joins TRBV7-9 and TRBJ1-2. Germline V gene sequence: CDR1 SEHNR, CDR2 FQNEAQ (reference sequence). There are 11 residues in the CDR3. The CDR3 region is CASSLWPFYTF.

CDR3 residues: CASSLRSPWDYEQYF. The chain carries TRBV28 and TRBJ2-7; TCRdb's D call, TRBD1, is unchecked because there is no DNA. The CDR3 is 15 amino acids. CDR1 and CDR2 (germline): MDHEN, SYDVKM.

This chain uses TRBV29-1 with TRBJ2-5; no DNA is available, so the TRBD2 call from TCRdb remains unchecked. Germline CDR1 SQVTM, CDR2 ANQGSEA. The CDR3 consists of 13 residues. This CDR3 is CSVGPSGEETQYF.

J is TRBJ2-5 and V is TRBV9; the TRBD1 assignment by TCRdb is unverifiable without DNA. The CDR3 has 15 residues. The V gene's germline CDR1 is SGDLS and CDR2 YYNGEE. This CDR3 reads CASSVDGGGEETQYF.

The chain is built from TRBV11-2 and TRBJ1-1; without DNA, the TCRdb call of TRBD1 cannot be checked. The V gene's germline CDR1 is SGHAT and CDR2 FQNNGV. CDR3 size: 18 residues. The CDR3 sequence: CASSPRDRGRVLHTEAFF. The full variable domain, completed using reference TRBV11-2 and TRBJ1-1, is EAGVAQSPRYKIIEKRQSVAFWCNPISGHATLYWYQQILGQGPKLLIQFQNNGVVDDSQLPKDRFSAERLKGVDSTLKIQPAKLEDSAVYLCASSPRDRGRVLHTEAFFGQGTRLTVV.

The V gene is TRBV4-2, the J gene TRBJ2-5. This CDR3 is 11 amino acids long. Per the germline V gene, CDR1 is LGHNA and CDR2 is YNFKEQ. The CDR3: CASSQERTQYF.

The chain recombines TRBV6-5 with TRBJ1-1. The V gene's germline CDR1 is MNHEY and CDR2 SVGAGI. The length of the CDR3 is 13 residues. CDR3 residues: CASSPASSSETFF.

The V and J genes are TRBV20-1 and TRBJ2-7. The germline CDR1 and CDR2 sequences are DFQATT and SNEGSKA (reference sequence). The CDR3 has 11 amino acids. The CDR3: CSATRGPEQYF.

This rearrangement joins TRBV12-3 or TRBV12-4 to TRBJ1-6; TCRdb's assignment of TRBD1 cannot be checked, as there is no DNA. The CDR3 has 18 amino acids. This CDR3 is CASRRTTGGYPVYSPLHF.

CDR3 protein: CASSSMGGRTYEQYF. The rearrangement uses TRBV5-1 and TRBJ2-7; TCRdb lists TRBD1, though no DNA is available to test this call. The CDR3 sequence is 15 residues long. Germline CDR1 SGHRS, CDR2 YFSETQ.

The chain links TRBV28 to TRBJ1-3. CDR1 and CDR2 from the germline V gene are MDHEN and SYDVKM. CDR3 size: 18 residues. The CDR3 sequence: CASSSGASYFPSGNTIYF.

The chain combines TRBV4-3 with TRBJ1-1. Germline V CDR1 and CDR2: LGHNA, YSLEER. This CDR3 is 18 amino acids long. CDR3 residues: CASSQDLGGAAGGTEAFF.

The chain links TRBV12-3 or TRBV12-4 to TRBJ2-3; absent DNA, TCRdb's TRBD1 call cannot be checked. This CDR3 spans 15 amino acids. This CDR3 is CASSFMSHSTDTQYF.

V and J are TRBV28 and TRBJ2-1; no DNA is available, so the TRBD2 call from TCRdb remains unchecked. Germline values: CDR1 MDHEN, CDR2 SYDVKM. This CDR3 spans 14 amino acids. The chain's CDR3 is CATGLAGGINEQFF.

The chain links TRBV18 to TRBJ1-1. The CDR3 is 13 amino acids. CDR1 is KGHSH, CDR2 LQKENI, per germline. The CDR3 reads CASSAGTRTEAFF.

The chain employs TRBV24-1 and TRBJ2-7; the D call of TRBD1 rests on TCRdb alone, since no DNA is present to check it. The CDR3 spans 16 residues. Germline assignment: CDR1 KGHDR and CDR2 SFDVKD. CDR3 protein: CATSDAREHGGYEQYF.

J is TRBJ2-3 and V is TRBV7-9. The CDR3 runs 15 residues. Per germline, CDR1 SEHNR and CDR2 FQNEAQ (reference sequence). The CDR3 spells CASSLVSLGTDTQYF.

The chain recombines TRBV13 with TRBJ2-3; as DNA is missing, the TRBD1 call by TCRdb cannot be tested. The CDR3 sequence is 15 residues long. Germline V gene lookup returns CDR1 PRHDT and CDR2 FYEKMQ (reference sequence). The CDR3: CASSLGGRSTDTQYF.

The genes are TRBV20-1 and TRBJ1-6. The germline V gene encodes CDR1 DFQATT and CDR2 SNEGSKA (reference sequence). There are 11 residues in the CDR3. This chain's CDR3 is CSARYNSPLHF.

The chain's CDR3 is CASSYHDRGLSEQYF. This rearrangement joins TRBV6-5 to TRBJ2-7; TCRdb lists TRBD1, though no DNA is available to test this call. Germline V gives CDR1 MNHEY, CDR2 SVGAGI. This CDR3 contains 15 residues.

This chain joins TRBV11-2 and TRBJ2-2; as DNA is missing, the TRBD1 call by TCRdb cannot be tested. The CDR3 is 15 residues long. Per germline, CDR1 SGHAT and CDR2 FQNNGV. The CDR3 loop reads CASSPPPPNTGELFF.

The chain links TRBV2 to TRBJ1-6. CDR1 is SNHLY, CDR2 FYNNEI, per germline. The CDR3 length is 14 residues. This CDR3 reads CASLAEQLNSPLHF.